One and the same sample provided the 16 T cell receptor beta chains below, sequenced in a study of early T cells in non-severe SARS-CoV-2 infection. TCRdb passed the 5' RACE reads through MiXCR, listing each CDR3 protein once. The sample gives 97,000 or so distinct CDR3 sequences, approximately 10% of which show up once; less than 5.5% is in the top ten. The starting material was whole blood, obtained at baseline. The receptor set was obtained from an adult who was a healthcare worker with PCR-confirmed SARS-CoV-2 infection or an uninfected control (not recorded which).

This clonotype appeared a few times. The chain employs TRBV19 and TRBJ1-1; 7 nucleotides align to TRBD1. Germline V gives CDR1 LNHDA, CDR2 SQIVND (reference sequence). The CDR3 extends over 13 amino acids. J gave up 6 bases and V 4 bases, and 5 bases lay outside the gene matches. Here the CDR3 DNA reads TGTGCCAGTAGTAACAGGGGAGGCCCTGAAGCTTTCTTT. Encoded protein: CASSNRGGPEAFF.

V and J are TRBV27 and TRBJ1-4; the D gene is possibly TRBD1 (6 bases). Trimming removed 8 bases from V and 8 bases from J, with 21 bases in between. CDR1 and CDR2 from the germline V gene are MNHEY and SMNVEV (reference sequence). The length of the CDR3 is 15 residues. The CDR3 nucleotides read TGTGCCAGCGGGTTTAGGGGGGCTCCACCCGAAAAACTGTTTTTT. Translating gives CASGFRGAPPEKLFF.

This clonotype was recorded at least ten times. V is TRBV9 and J is TRBJ2-2; D call uncertain. Germline CDR1 is SGDLS and CDR2 is YYNGEE. V was shortened by 0 bases and J by 6 bases, with 6 bases between the two germline ends. The CDR3 spans 13 residues. CDR3: CASSVGGPGELFF. CDR3 DNA: TGTGCCAGCAGCGTAGGAGGCCCCGGGGAGCTGTTTTTT.

This clonotype has ten or more counts. The chain has TRBV4-1 and TRBJ1-1; D possibly corresponds to TRBD1 (6 bases). The V end was cut by 2 bases, the J end by 7 bases, with 17 bases between. Germline V CDR1 and CDR2: MGHRA, YSYEKL. The CDR3 is 15 residues long. The CDR3 DNA reads TGCGCCAGCAGCCAAACGGGGGCGATACCCCTTGAAGCTTTCTTT. As protein: CASSQTGAIPLEAFF.

A few counts support this clonotype. The chain is built from TRBV28 and TRBJ1-2; 7 nucleotides agree with TRBD1. CDR3 size: 12 residues. Germline loops: CDR1 MDHEN, CDR2 SYDVKM. With V trimmed by 6 bases and J by 6 bases, 4 bases remained unmatched. CDR3 sequence (DNA): TGTGCCAGCAGCCCCGGACAGGATGGCTACACCTTC. The encoded protein is CASSPGQDGYTF.

The chain combines TRBV7-2 with TRBJ2-3; D unclear. CDR3 length: 14 residues. Germline-derived CDR1 and CDR2 are SGHTA and FQGNSA. V was cut by 1 base and J by 2 bases, with 7 bases left in between. The CDR3: CASSLGLHTDTQYF. The CDR3 DNA reads TGTGCCAGCAGCTTAGGACTGCACACAGATACGCAGTATTTT. The entire variable domain, with the rest obtained from reference TRBV7-2 and TRBJ2-3, is as follows: GAGVSQSPSNKVTEKGKDVELRCDPISGHTALYWYRQSLGQGLEFLIYFQGNSAPDKSGLPSDRFSAERTGGSVSTLTIQRTQQEDSAVYLCASSLGLHTDTQYFGPGTRLTVL.

The V and J genes are TRBV24-1 and TRBJ2-7; tentatively, D is TRBD1 or TRBD2 (5 bases each). The CDR3 has 13 amino acids. The germline V and J ends were trimmed by 7 bases and 7 bases, with 16 bases remaining between them. Looked up from germline, CDR1 is KGHDR and CDR2 is SFDVKD. Written as DNA, the CDR3 is TGTGCCACCAGCACTGGGACCCGAGGGGAGCAGTACTTC. Encoded protein: CATSTGTRGEQYF.

This clonotype showed up many times. This chain links TRBV9 with TRBJ2-3; D remains ambiguous. CDR3 length equals 13 residues. Trimming left V 4 bases short and J 0 bases short, with 6 bases between. Germline V CDR1 and CDR2: SGDLS, YYNGEE. CDR3 region: CASSFRSTDTQYF. DNA for the CDR3: TGTGCCAGCAGCTTTCGGAGCACAGATACGCAGTATTTT.

At least ten counts were recorded for this clonotype. This sequence joins TRBV9 and TRBJ2-7, with 9 bases identical to TRBD1. The germline CDR1 and CDR2 sequences are SGDLS and YYNGEE. The CDR3 covers 14 residues. J lost 3 bases, V lost 4 bases, and 5 bases had no gene match. The CDR3 DNA sequence: TGTGCCAGCAGCCCCGCGGACAGGGGCTACGAGCAGTACTTC. Its translation: CASSPADRGYEQYF.

This sequence joins TRBV7-2 and TRBJ2-7; 9 positions match TRBD2. Trimming took 4 bases from V and 3 from J; bases not matched to a gene: 7. The germline V gene encodes CDR1 SGHTA and CDR2 FQGNSA. CDR3 length: 15 residues. CDR3 in DNA: TGTGCCAGCAGCTCCGCTAGCGGGAATTACTACGAGCAGTACTTC. Its translation: CASSSASGNYYEQYF.

The chain has TRBV20-1 and TRBJ2-4; perhaps D is TRBD1 or TRBD2 (5 bases each). Per germline, CDR1 DFQATT and CDR2 SNEGSKA (reference sequence). Trimming removed 5 bases at V and 7 bases at J, with 18 bases between. The CDR3 extends over 14 amino acids. This chain's CDR3 is CSAGSPGRVNIQYF. In DNA form, the CDR3 reads TGCAGTGCTGGGTCCCCAGGGCGGGTTAACATTCAGTACTTC.

There are many counts of this clonotype. V gene TRBV20-1 combines with J gene TRBJ2-6, with D unclear. Germline V gene lookup returns CDR1 DFQATT and CDR2 SNEGSKA (reference sequence). The CDR3 runs 16 residues. Trimming removed 3 bases at V and 4 bases at J, with 16 bases between. The CDR3 coding sequence is TGCAGTGCTAGGTTCCGCCAGCAGTCGGGGGCCAACGTCCTGACTTTC. This codes for CSARFRQQSGANVLTF.

This clonotype was detected a few times. For the CDR3, the DNA is TGTGCCACCAGTGCGGAGAGGGAGTACGAGCAGTACTTC. Protein sequence: CATSAEREYEQYF. The chain uses TRBV24-1 and TRBJ2-7; D perhaps matches TRBD2 (5 bases). Germline lookup yields CDR1 KGHDR and CDR2 SFDVKD. The CDR3 totals 13 residues. V was clipped by 5 bases and J by 4 bases, with 11 bases between them.

This clonotype was observed once. The chain employs TRBV30 and TRBJ2-1; 7 nucleotides match TRBD2. The J segment lost 0 bases and the V segment lost 3 bases, leaving 8 bases of the junction unmatched. The CDR3 has 16 amino acids. Germline V gene sequence: CDR1 GTSNPN, CDR2 SVGIG (reference sequence). As DNA, the CDR3 is TGTGCCTGGAGCGATACTCGGACTAGCTCCTACAATGAGCAGTTCTTC. Protein: CAWSDTRTSSYNEQFF.

This clonotype was seen only a few times. The gene calls are TRBV6-1 and TRBJ1-2; the D gene is possibly TRBD1 (6 bases). The ends were cut back, 7 bases at V and 4 bases at J, with 19 bases in the middle. This CDR3 spans 15 amino acids. The germline V gene has CDR1 MNHNS and CDR2 SASEGT. Here the CDR3 DNA reads TGTGCCAGCACCCCCGGTACAGGGCTCAGCTATGGCTACACCTTC. Translating gives CASTPGTGLSYGYTF.

This clonotype was detected a few times. The V gene is TRBV19, the J gene TRBJ2-1; 9 bases are a match to TRBD1. CDR1 and CDR2 from the germline V gene are LNHDA and SQIVND (reference sequence). Trimming took 6 bases from V and 10 from J; bases not matched to a gene: 10. CDR3 length: 14 amino acids. The CDR3 loop is CASSLGQGVGEQFF. CDR3 nucleotides: TGTGCCAGTAGCCTGGGACAGGGTGTCGGAGAGCAGTTCTTC.